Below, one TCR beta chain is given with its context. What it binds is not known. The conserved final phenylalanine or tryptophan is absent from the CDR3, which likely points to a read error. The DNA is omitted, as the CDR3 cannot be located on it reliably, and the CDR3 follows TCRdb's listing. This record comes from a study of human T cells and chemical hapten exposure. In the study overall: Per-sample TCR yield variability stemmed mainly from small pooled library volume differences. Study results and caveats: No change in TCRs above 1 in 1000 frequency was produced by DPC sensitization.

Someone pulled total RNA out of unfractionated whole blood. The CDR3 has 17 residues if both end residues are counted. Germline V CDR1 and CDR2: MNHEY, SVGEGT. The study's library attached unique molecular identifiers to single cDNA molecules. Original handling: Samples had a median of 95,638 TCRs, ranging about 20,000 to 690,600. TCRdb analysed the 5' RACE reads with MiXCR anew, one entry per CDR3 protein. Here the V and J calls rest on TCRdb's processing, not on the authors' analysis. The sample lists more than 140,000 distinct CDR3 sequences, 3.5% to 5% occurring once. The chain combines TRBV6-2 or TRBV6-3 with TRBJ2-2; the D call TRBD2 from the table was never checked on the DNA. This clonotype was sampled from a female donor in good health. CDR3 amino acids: CASSYSLAGANTGELGG.